This T cell receptor (beta chain) was obtained from a study of T-cell reconstitution after alpha-beta-depleted transplantation in children. Study-level results: Newly generated T cells supplied most T-cell counts and diversity one year post-transplant. Two months or so post-transplant, alpha-beta T cells reportedly derived from several hundred expanded graft clones.

As regards this clonotype: Antigen: not known.

With 4 bases clipped from V and 3 bases from J, the junction kept 5 bases outside the gene matches. The CDR3 loop spans 14 amino acids. It was with unique molecular identifiers that the TCRbeta library was prepared. TCRdb called the PCR reads again in MiXCR, with one record for every CDR3 protein. The sample yields about a million distinct CDR3 sequences, about 26% seen once. The TCR originated in a boy in the first two years of life who had a stem cell transplant for SCID, so the T cells may come from the graft donor. This sample comprised PBMCs, mostly from graft donor cells, obtained 360 days after TCRalphabeta/CD19-depleted stem cell transplant. V usage is TRBV12-3 or TRBV12-4 and J usage is TRBJ1-2; TRBD1 agrees at 7 bases. The CDR3 sequence is CASSSSQGDYGYTF. CDR3 nucleotides: TGTGCCAGCAGTTCCAGCCAGGGGGACTATGGCTACACCTTC.